Listed below are T cell receptor beta chains from one sample, sequenced in a study of CD8 T cells in ankylosing spondylitis. TCRdb reanalysed the 5' RACE reads using MiXCR and keeps one entry per CDR3 protein. The top ten clones hold about 0.49% of a sample with some 800,000 distinct CDR3 sequences, about 10% of them seen once. The source material was blood, either unsorted or a sorted T cell fraction (not recorded which). The receptors originated from a male donor with ankylosing spondylitis. Each CDR3 is given without its conserved first and last residue.

v_call	cdr3_aa
TRBV4-3	ASSQTTGYEQY
TRBV10-3	AISPSGGTRGIQY
TRBV7-2	ASSLYEGLGQPQH
TRBV11-2	ASSRWDRGLSETQY
TRBV7-2	ASKQVRNEKLF
TRBV2	ASTGRVLETEAF
TRBV7-2	ASSLVQGMYQPQH
TRBV12-3/TRBV12-4	ATGDDIPANTEAF
TRBV27	ASSPVLPGQPQH
TRBV7-9	ASSLMPYTGELF
TRBV5-5	ASSVITGSTEAF
TRBV6-4	ASSRLAGESTDTQY
TRBV7-2	ASSAGTEGSPLH
TRBV19	ASSRGQETQY
TRBV12-3/TRBV12-4	ASVTAGGGQQF
TRBV15	ATSSYRGHVDTQY
TRBV20-1	SALGEGETQY
TRBV5-1	ASTRGASSPLDIQY
TRBV20-1	SAKGQAETQY
TRBV12-3/TRBV12-4	ASSLMGGGNQPQH
TRBV20-1	SATSSGGTDTQY
TRBV18	ASSPPTALNTGELF
TRBV20-1	SARNIPGTREYNEQF
TRBV28	ASSLWGQSGIGNEQF
TRBV29-1	SVVAVGTGDHEQY
TRBV6-5	ASSYLGGATEAF
TRBV15	ATSVGNQPQH
TRBV7-2	ASSLSPSAPGQETQY
TRBV20-1	SARVRDRGWLNTEAF
TRBV7-2	ASSRDGQNTGELF
TRBV5-5	ASSLEQGPYQPQH
TRBV6-5	ASSSTSHQETQY
TRBV20-1	SADAGTGTDEQY